These T cell receptor beta chains were read from a single sample in a study of breast tumors, draining lymph nodes, adjacent tissues. TCRdb processed the multiplex PCR reads anew with MiXCR; each CDR3 protein has one entry. The table shows more than 100,000 distinct CDR3 sequences, with 20% to 25% occurring only once. Sequencing used axillary lymph node tissue. These TCRs come from a female donor with breast cancer. Some clones in this sample may be carry-over from other donors' samples. The CDR3 runs from the conserved cysteine through the conserved F or W.

v_call	j_call	cdr3_aa
TRBV6-5	TRBJ2-1	CASSSLGQGAYNEQFF
TRBV7-8	TRBJ2-5	CASSLVGTQETQYF
TRBV28	TRBJ1-5	CASSSDSLNSNQPQHF
TRBV20-1	TRBJ2-5	CSAIQKTGKETQYF
TRBV7-8	TRBJ2-5	CASSFGLAGGQETQYF
TRBV20-1	TRBJ2-2	CSARGLANTGELFF
TRBV5-5	TRBJ2-2	CASSPVGGWNTGELFF
TRBV6-6	TRBJ2-3	CASSYSGQRASTDTQYF
TRBV20-1	TRBJ1-5	CSASGGDDYQPQHF
TRBV2	TRBJ2-2	CASFSRDRRNTGELFF
TRBV4-2	TRBJ2-7	CASSQDRSGSYEQYF
TRBV4-1	TRBJ1-4	CASSQDVVRWLNEKLFF
TRBV11-3	TRBJ2-7	CVSSKRLGPASSVEQYF
TRBV3-1	TRBJ1-3	CASSQGGGGNTIYF
TRBV20-1	TRBJ2-4	CSASALAGSKNIQYF
TRBV5-1	TRBJ2-7	CASRAASSYEQYF
TRBV6-6	TRBJ2-5	CASSYDYLGVGETQYF
TRBV7-2	TRBJ2-4	CASSFLGQRGNIQYF
TRBV4-1	TRBJ2-4	CASSQDRVLGIQYF
TRBV28	TRBJ2-5	CASSDLRDRGTQYF
TRBV10-3	TRBJ2-1	CAISEDPSNEQFF
TRBV7-8	TRBJ2-2	CASSEETGVNTGELFF
TRBV5-1	TRBJ2-1	CASSSGTRNYNEQFF
TRBV6-2/TRBV6-3	TRBJ2-7	CASSYTDRGTYEQYF
TRBV2	TRBJ2-3	CAWALTDTQYF
TRBV6-5	TRBJ2-7	CASSSGQLTYEQYF
TRBV5-1	TRBJ2-1	CASSLGLANNEQFF
TRBV18	TRBJ2-5	CASSPPSEETQYF
TRBV11-3	TRBJ2-3	CASSLTSSPTDTQYF
TRBV29-1	TRBJ2-1	CSVEDRAGGSNEQFF
TRBV3-1	TRBJ2-2	CASHLNTGELFF
TRBV19	TRBJ1-2	CATGRGPGGYTF
TRBV19	TRBJ1-5	CASSIDLIPGVSNQPQHF
TRBV20-1	TRBJ2-3	CSAGLAGGTDTQYF
TRBV3-1	TRBJ2-3	CASTHNLDKPTDTQYF
TRBV11-2	TRBJ2-1	CASSFAGTGARNEQFF
TRBV3-1	TRBJ1-6	CASSPTRGSPLHF
TRBV7-6	TRBJ1-2	CASSPAPDSIYGYTF
TRBV9	TRBJ2-3	CASSARGLITDTQYF
TRBV3-1	TRBJ1-2	CASSQDRSYGYTF
TRBV3-1	TRBJ1-6	CASSQVPGTWNSPLHF
TRBV6-5	TRBJ2-7	CASSQSPGLAGVRAEQYF
TRBV6-4	TRBJ1-5	CASSDKARGDLSNQPQHF
TRBV4-1	TRBJ1-4	CASSQDRQREKLFF
TRBV5-1	TRBJ2-6	CASSPGLQGANVLTF
TRBV28	TRBJ1-2	CASSSGQGDYGYTF
TRBV6-1	TRBJ2-7	CASSELGQGVYEQYF
TRBV4-1	TRBJ2-1	CASSLTGANYNEQFF
TRBV28	TRBJ2-3	CAGSLESRDTQYF
TRBV3-1	TRBJ2-2	CASSQDTAGGASGELFF
TRBV12-3/TRBV12-4	TRBJ2-1	CASRVGAPNEQFF
TRBV3-1	TRBJ1-2	CASSPGGSDYGYTF
TRBV18	TRBJ2-1	CASSPPGLAENNEQFF
TRBV30	TRBJ2-7	CAWSGGTGAYEQYF
TRBV9	TRBJ2-1	CASSVAPDANNEQFF
TRBV6-5	TRBJ2-1	CASSPVGEQFF
TRBV20-1	TRBJ2-7	CSARFTYEQYF